Each of the 14 T cell receptor beta chains below was sequenced from the same sample in a study of blood T cell repertoires in COVID-19. Libraries were prepared by immunoSEQ multiplex PCR; TCRdb keeps only in-frame clonotypes and omits some of them. Here the sample spans around 300,000 clones, 89% being singletons. The specimen sequenced was peripheral blood. Every receptor here comes from a woman aged 35 to 49 who had recovered from COVID-19.

J is TRBJ2-1 and V is TRBV9; TRBD2 aligns across 7 bases. The CDR3 is 17 amino acids. The germline V gene has CDR1 SGDLS and CDR2 YYNGEE. With V trimmed by 0 bases and J by 1 base, 7 bases remained unmatched. The CDR3 DNA sequence: TGTGCCAGCAGCGTAGCGGCGGGAGCAGGATCCTACAATGAGCAGTTCTTC. As protein: CASSVAAGAGSYNEQFF.

The J gene is TRBJ1-1, the V gene TRBV7-9, with TRBD1 matching over 12 bases. The junction had 7 bases not matched to a gene; V was cut back by 0 bases and J by 5 bases. This CDR3 contains 17 residues. Per germline, CDR1 SEHNR and CDR2 FQNEAQ (reference sequence). The CDR3 loop reads CASSLAGTGGVGTEAFF. Written as DNA, the CDR3 is TGTGCCAGCAGCTTAGCGGGGACAGGGGGCGTTGGAACTGAAGCTTTCTTT.

In regard to this clone: This sample also contains other DNA sequences that code for the same CDR3. This chain connects TRBV7-8 to TRBJ2-1; 7 nucleotides line up with TRBD2. CDR1 and CDR2 from the germline V gene are SGHVS and FQNEAQ. V shed 1 base, J shed 0 bases, and the junction held 3 bases outside the gene matches. The CDR3 consists of 16 residues. The CDR3 here is CASSLVGGSSYNEQFF. The CDR3, as DNA: TGTGCCAGCAGCTTAGTGGGCGGGAGCTCCTACAATGAGCAGTTCTTC.

The genes are TRBV19 and TRBJ2-6; 10 bases line up with TRBD2. There are 18 residues in the CDR3. Germline V gene lookup returns CDR1 LNHDA and CDR2 SQIVND (reference sequence). After removal of 7 bases from V and 0 bases from J, the junction contained 9 bases not matched to a gene. The CDR3 reads CASTLGLALSSGANVLTF. CDR3 sequence (DNA): TGTGCCAGTACCTTGGGACTAGCGCTAAGCTCTGGGGCCAACGTCCTGACTTTC.

The V and J genes are TRBV9 and TRBJ2-7, with TRBD1 identical over 9 bases. V gave up 4 bases and J gave up 3 bases; unmatched junction bases: 5. This CDR3 has 14 amino acids. In germline, CDR1 is SGDLS, CDR2 YYNGEE. In nucleotides, the CDR3 is TGTGCCAGCAGCCAGGGACAGGGTCTCTACGAGCAGTACTTC. It is translated as CASSQGQGLYEQYF.

CDR3 bases: TGTGCAAGTCGCTTAGCTAGCGGGAGGGCCTCGCGTGAGCAGTTCTTC. Its translation: CASRLASGRASREQFF. This chain links TRBV12-2 with TRBJ2-1; the table calls TRBD2, which could not be checked here. TRBV12-2 is assigned pseudogene status. The CDR3 totals 16 residues.

The rearrangement uses TRBV30 and TRBJ2-5; D unresolved. Germline V gives CDR1 GTSNPN, CDR2 SVGIG (reference sequence). Trimming cost V 0 bases and J 2 bases, with 7 bases left between them. This CDR3 comprises 13 residues. The CDR3 DNA follows: TGTGCCTGGAGTGTAGCCAGGCAAGAGACCCAGTACTTC. Protein: CAWSVARQETQYF.

This chain links TRBV3-1 (or the pseudogene TRBV3-2) with TRBJ1-4; D unclear. V lost 5 bases and J 6 bases, leaving 13 bases between the germline ends. Germline V lookup: CDR1 LGHDT, CDR2 YNNKEL (reference sequence). The CDR3 covers 14 residues. The CDR3 is CASSSWGADEKLFF. The CDR3 DNA reads as TGTGCCAGCAGCTCCTGGGGAGCCGATGAAAAACTGTTTTTT.

The chain uses TRBV5-1 and TRBJ2-2; 7 nucleotides match TRBD1. From germline, CDR1 is SGHRS and CDR2 YFSETQ. The CDR3 covers 17 residues. V lost 2 bases, J lost 1 base, and 8 bases stayed unmatched. In DNA form, the CDR3 reads TGCGCCAGCAGCTTTTTTTCACAGGGGATGAACACCGGGGAGCTGTTTTTT. Its protein is CASSFFSQGMNTGELFF.

The rearrangement links TRBV5-6 to TRBJ1-1; possibly TRBD1 for D (5 bases). Trimming removed 0 bases at V and 3 bases at J, with 12 bases between. The CDR3 spans 15 residues. Per the germline V gene, CDR1 is SGHDT and CDR2 is YYEEEE. The CDR3 loop reads CASSLGLGEDTEAFF. CDR3 coding DNA: TGTGCCAGCAGCTTGGGTCTAGGGGAGGACACTGAAGCTTTCTTT.

This clone appeared once. The chain links TRBV5-8 to TRBJ1-2; 8 nucleotides line up with TRBD1. The germline V gene encodes CDR1 SGHTS and CDR2 YDEGEE. The trim removed 0 bases at V and 4 bases at J, leaving 2 bases unmatched. The CDR3 has 14 residues. The DNA of the CDR3 is TGTGCCAGCAGCTTGGGGACAGGGTTCTATGGCTACACCTTC. Translated: CASSLGTGFYGYTF.

CDR3 sequence: CASSQDQGYEQYF. In DNA form, the CDR3 reads TGTGCCAGCAGCCAAGACCAGGGATACGAGCAGTACTTC. The chain employs TRBV3-1 (or the pseudogene TRBV3-2) and TRBJ2-7, with D perhaps matching TRBD1 (5 bases). The CDR3 extends over 13 amino acids. Germline V CDR1 and CDR2: LGHDT, YNNKEL (reference sequence). With 0 bases removed from V and 4 bases from J, the gap between germline ends came to 7 bases.

The chain uses TRBV27 and TRBJ2-1; 9 bases match TRBD2. CDR3 size: 15 residues. The V gene's germline CDR1 is MNHEY and CDR2 SMNVEV (reference sequence). V dropped 4 bases and J dropped 4; count of bases not matched to a gene: 5. CDR3 nucleotides: TGTGCCAGCAGTTCGACTAGCGGAATGTACAATGAGCAGTTCTTC. Translating it yields CASSSTSGMYNEQFF.

This clone has a handful of counts. The chain links TRBV10-3 to TRBJ1-1; D call uncertain. Trimming cost V 4 bases and J 0 bases, with 6 bases left between them. There are 13 residues in the CDR3. CDR1 is ENHRY, CDR2 SYGVKD, per germline. DNA for the CDR3: TGTGCCATCAGTGCAGGCCTGAACACTGAAGCTTTCTTT. It specifies CAISAGLNTEAFF.